The 29 T cell receptor beta chains below come from one sample, sequenced in a study of metastatic and nonmetastatic thyroid tumors. Through MiXCR, TCRdb re-clonotyped the PCR reads. In the table there are 21,000 or so clones, around 16% of which are singletons. Until they underwent thyroid surgery, no patient had received any treatment. The sequencing input was blood. The receptors originated from a female donor with papillary thyroid cancer or a benign thyroid nodule (not recorded which). Some clones in this sample may be carry-over from other donors' samples.

In its sample, this clone ranks as medium-sized (0.01 to 0.1%). The J gene is TRBJ1-3, the V gene TRBV6-1, with D uncertain. Germline-derived CDR1 and CDR2 are MNHNS and SASEGT. The CDR3 runs 13 residues. V lost 10 bases to trimming and J lost 2 bases, with 12 bases between them. CDR3 nucleotides: TGTGCCACTTACGGAGGAACTGGAAACACCATATATTTT. Amino acids: CATYGGTGNTIYF.

In this sample, this clone turned up a few times. The V and J genes are TRBV28 and TRBJ2-7; 7 bases fit TRBD1. The V gene's germline CDR1 is MDHEN and CDR2 SYDVKM. The CDR3 spans 18 residues. V lost 4 bases, J lost 1 base, and 16 bases stayed unmatched. The CDR3 DNA reads TGTGCCAGCAGTTCGATAAACTACTTCGGACAGGATTCCTACGAGCAGTACTTC. Translating gives CASSSINYFGQDSYEQYF.

This chain's CDR3 is CASSFRGHYTEAFF. DNA for the CDR3: TGTGCCAGCAGCTTCAGGGGGCATTACACTGAAGCTTTCTTT. This chain joins TRBV13 and TRBJ1-1; 8 bases are a match to TRBD1. After removal of 3 bases from V and 3 bases from J, the junction contained 3 bases not matched to a gene. This CDR3 has 14 amino acids. CDR1 and CDR2 (germline): PRHDT, FYEKMQ (reference sequence).

This clone was counted ten times or more. The chain employs TRBV3-1 and TRBJ1-5; D is perhaps TRBD1 (5 bases). The ends were cut back, 8 bases at V and 0 bases at J, with 8 bases in the middle. This CDR3 has 13 amino acids. Germline V gives CDR1 LGHDT, CDR2 YNNKEL (reference sequence). CDR3 bases: TGTGCCAGCGGGGGGTCTAGCAATCAGCCCCAGCATTTT. Translation gives CASGGSSNQPQHF.

Concerning this clone: This could be a read error, since a much larger clone is one nucleotide away. The sample holds other DNA sequences that translate to the same CDR3. This sequence joins TRBV3-1 and TRBJ2-7; D is uncertain. Germline values: CDR1 LGHDT, CDR2 YNNKEL (reference sequence). The CDR3 covers 13 residues. The CDR3: CASSPIGPGKQYF. CDR3 DNA sequence: TGTGCCAGCAGCCCAATAGGACCGGGTAAGCAGTATTTC.

Ten or more counts support this clone. The J gene is TRBJ2-7, the V gene TRBV10-1; D may be TRBD1 or TRBD2 (5 bases each). Trimming took 9 bases from V and 4 from J, leaving 22 bases between them. The CDR3 is 15 amino acids. The germline V gene has CDR1 WNHNN and CDR2 SYGVQD (reference sequence). The CDR3 region has the DNA TGCGCCAGTCTCAACCGTGAAGGGGACCAATACGAGCAGTACTTC. It encodes CASLNREGDQYEQYF.

This clone was recorded many times. The gene calls are TRBV11-2 and TRBJ1-3, with a tentative D call TRBD1 (5 bases). This CDR3 region has 16 residues. Trimming left V 1 base short and J 2 bases short, with 12 bases between. Per the germline V gene, CDR1 is SGHAT and CDR2 is FQNNGV. CDR3 sequence (DNA): TGTGCCAGCAGCTTAGGGTCTCCGGGGGCTGGAAACACCATATATTTT. Translating it yields CASSLGSPGAGNTIYF.

This clone turned up a few times. The chain carries TRBV6-1 and TRBJ2-7; D tentatively fits TRBD1 or TRBD2 (5 bases each). This CDR3 region has 13 residues. V was trimmed by 3 bases and J by 2 bases, leaving 8 bases between them. CDR1 is MNHNS and CDR2 is SASEGT in the germline V gene. The DNA for the CDR3 is TGTGCCAGCAGTGACGGGACGACCTACGAGCAGTACTTC. Its translation is CASSDGTTYEQYF.

This clone is medium-sized within its sample. This chain connects TRBV6-5 to TRBJ1-3; D gene unclear. This CDR3 is 14 amino acids long. Trimming left V 4 bases short and J 3 bases short, with 10 bases between. Germline V gives CDR1 MNHEY, CDR2 SVGAGI. CDR3 in DNA: TGTGCCAGCAGTTCCTCCCCGGGTGGAAACACCATATATTTT. Its protein is CASSSSPGGNTIYF.

V is TRBV2 and J is TRBJ1-2; D unresolved. CDR1 is SNHLY and CDR2 is FYNNEI in the germline V gene. The CDR3 is 14 residues long. The ends were cut back, 6 bases at V and 4 bases at J, with 15 bases in the middle. The CDR3 region is CASSVPGSVYGYTF. CDR3 in DNA: TGTGCCAGCAGCGTTCCCGGGAGCGTCTATGGCTACACCTTC. Full variable domain (remainder filled in from reference TRBV2 and TRBJ1-2): EPEVTQTPSHQVTQMGQEVILRCVPISNHLYFYWYRQILGQKVEFLVSFYNNEISEKSEIFDDQFSVERPDGSNFTLKIRSTKLEDSAMYFCASSVPGSVYGYTFGSGTRLTVV.

This clone has only a few counts. The chain's CDR3 is CASSLPPASRNSPLHF. Written as DNA, the CDR3 is TGTGCCAGCAGTCTCCCACCCGCCAGTAGGAATTCACCCCTCCACTTT. This chain connects TRBV27 to TRBJ1-6; D call uncertain. V shed 5 bases and J shed 7 bases, with 18 bases lying between them. This CDR3 spans 16 amino acids. The V gene's germline CDR1 is MNHEY and CDR2 SMNVEV (reference sequence).

The rearrangement links TRBV18 to TRBJ2-3; D gene unclear. Germline CDR1 is KGHSH and CDR2 is LQKENI. The CDR3 loop spans 12 amino acids. The V gene lost 3 bases and the J gene lost 2 bases, with 3 bases spanning the gap. Here the CDR3 reads CASSPNTDTQYF. The CDR3 DNA reads TGTGCCAGCTCACCCAACACAGATACGCAGTATTTT.

This clone has at least ten counts. The chain is built from TRBV4-2 and TRBJ1-5; the D is unclear. Trimming took off 0 bases at V and 0 bases at J, with 12 bases between the two ends. Per germline, CDR1 LGHNA and CDR2 YNFKEQ. CDR3 size: 17 residues. For the CDR3, the DNA is TGTGCCAGCAGCCAAGATTTGGAGTTTCATAGCAATCAGCCCCAGCATTTT. Translation: CASSQDLEFHSNQPQHF.

The genes are TRBV6-5 and TRBJ1-6; possibly TRBD1 for D (6 bases). Between the trimmed V and J ends, which lost 0 bases and 7 bases, there was a span of 10 bases. The CDR3 runs 15 residues. Looked up from germline, CDR1 is MNHEY and CDR2 is SVGAGI. CDR3 in DNA: TGTGCCAGCAGTTACTCGAACAGGGCCAATTCACCCCTCCACTTT. It is translated as CASSYSNRANSPLHF.

V usage is TRBV4-1 and J usage is TRBJ2-3; D tentatively reads TRBD1 or TRBD2 (5 bases each). The CDR3 has 18 amino acids. The germline V gene encodes CDR1 MGHRA and CDR2 YSYEKL. The V gene lost 1 base and the J gene lost 2 bases, with 19 bases spanning the gap. The DNA for the CDR3 is TGCGCCAGCAGCCAAGGGGTATTGGGAAGGGGACCCACAGATACGCAGTATTTT. Amino acids: CASSQGVLGRGPTDTQYF.

V and J are TRBV7-2 and TRBJ2-7; D remains ambiguous. The germline V and J ends were trimmed by 5 bases and 3 bases, with 8 bases remaining between them. The CDR3 spans 12 residues. The germline V gene encodes CDR1 SGHTA and CDR2 FQGNSA. CDR3 coding DNA: TGTGCCAGCAGCCTAGGATACTACGAGCAGTACTTC. It encodes CASSLGYYEQYF.

By share, this clone counts as medium-sized. The chain has TRBV28 and TRBJ2-7; TRBD1 matches 9 bases. The CDR3 is made up of 14 amino acids. With 5 bases clipped from V and 3 bases from J, the junction kept 5 bases outside the gene matches. Germline values: CDR1 MDHEN, CDR2 SYDVKM. The CDR3 sequence: CASSLRDRVYEQYF. CDR3 DNA sequence: TGTGCCAGCAGTCTCAGGGACAGGGTCTACGAGCAGTACTTC.

This clone was recorded at least ten times. This rearrangement joins TRBV29-1 to TRBJ1-1; D perhaps matches TRBD1 (5 bases). Germline V lookup: CDR1 SQVTM, CDR2 ANQGSEA. The CDR3 totals 11 residues. Trimming took 6 bases from V and 4 from J, leaving 9 bases between them. CDR3 sequence reads: CSVADITEAFF. The CDR3 DNA reads as TGCAGCGTAGCGGACATCACTGAAGCTTTCTTT.

J is TRBJ2-7 and V is TRBV20-1; D perhaps matches TRBD2 (6 bases). Germline CDR1 and CDR2: DFQATT and SNEGSKA (reference sequence). V was trimmed by 6 bases and J by 5 bases, leaving 23 bases between them. The CDR3 is 15 residues long. The CDR3 here is CSAEGGGLSRDEQYF. The DNA for the CDR3 is TGCAGTGCGGAAGGTGGAGGACTATCTCGAGACGAGCAGTACTTC.

The V gene is TRBV30, the J gene TRBJ2-7; 9 bases map to TRBD1. This CDR3 contains 16 residues. V dropped 0 bases and J dropped 3; count of bases not matched to a gene: 9. CDR1 is GTSNPN and CDR2 is SVGIG in the germline V gene (reference sequence). The CDR3 spells CAWSVGGTGRVYEQYF. DNA for the CDR3: TGTGCCTGGAGTGTAGGTGGGACAGGGAGAGTCTACGAGCAGTACTTC. Using reference TRBV30 and TRBJ2-7 for the parts outside the CDR3, the full variable domain is SQTIHQWPATLVQPVGSPLSLECTVEGTSNPNLYWYRQAAGRGLQLLFYSVGIGQISSEVPQNLSASRPQDRQFILSSKKLLLSDSGFYLCAWSVGGTGRVYEQYFGPGTRLTVT.

Regarding this clone: At one end, the junction sequence differs from germline, possibly due to a read error. The rearrangement links TRBV7-8 to TRBJ2-7, with 7 positions matching TRBD2. The germline V gene encodes CDR1 SGHVS and CDR2 FQNEAQ. The CDR3 runs 15 residues. The CDR3 sequence is CASSLGGGSRKEHYF. The CDR3 DNA reads as TGTGCTAGCAGCTTAGGCGGGGGTAGCAGGAAAGAGCATTACTTC.

This clone has ten or more counts. The genes are TRBV20-1 and TRBJ2-3; TRBD1 matches 10 bases. Per germline, CDR1 DFQATT and CDR2 SNEGSKA (reference sequence). Losses at the gene ends were 4 bases for V and 3 bases for J; bases not matched to a gene: 7. This CDR3 has 15 residues. The CDR3 loop is CSAKVGTGETDTQYF. The CDR3, as DNA: TGCAGTGCTAAGGTGGGGACAGGGGAAACAGATACGCAGTATTTT.

This clone ranks as medium-sized. DNA of the CDR3: TGTGCCAGCAGTTACTCAGACAGGGGGCCTGGCTACACCTTC. Its translation is CASSYSDRGPGYTF. The V call is TRBV6-6, the J call TRBJ1-2, with TRBD1 identical over 10 bases. In germline, CDR1 is MNHNY, CDR2 SVGAGI (reference sequence). J was trimmed by 7 bases and V by 0 bases; bases with no gene match: 2. This CDR3 is 14 amino acids long.

This clone was observed many times. This chain uses TRBV20-1 with TRBJ2-5; D is uncertain. The germline V gene has CDR1 DFQATT and CDR2 SNEGSKA (reference sequence). V was shortened by 2 bases and J by 0 bases, with 4 bases between the two germline ends. This CDR3 contains 12 residues. CDR3 bases: TGCAGTGCTAGACGCTACCAAGAGACCCAGTACTTC. This translates into CSARRYQETQYF.

This clone was observed many times. This chain links TRBV20-1 with TRBJ2-5; 8 bases agree with TRBD2. The germline CDR1 and CDR2 sequences are DFQATT and SNEGSKA (reference sequence). CDR3 size: 14 residues. V was clipped by 0 bases and J by 5 bases; unmatched bases: 5. The CDR3 DNA reads TGCAGTGCTAGAGATCGGCGGGAGGTCGAGACCCAGTACTTC. Its translation: CSARDRREVETQYF.

Regarding this clone: With a much larger clone just one base away, this may be a read error. The chain joins TRBV5-6 to TRBJ2-7; D is unclear. This CDR3 is 11 amino acids long. From germline, CDR1 is SGHDT and CDR2 YYEEEE. V gave up 1 base and J gave up 10 bases, with 9 bases separating them. DNA of the CDR3: TGTGCCAGCAGCTTGTACTCCGATCAGTACTTC. It is translated as CASSLYSDQYF. The entire variable domain, with the rest obtained from reference TRBV5-6 and TRBJ2-7, is as follows: DAGVTQSPTHLIKTRGQQVTLRCSPKSGHDTVSWYQQALGQGPQFIFQYYEEEERQRGNFPDRFSGHQFPNYSSELNVNALLLGDSALYLCASSLYSDQYFGPGTRLTVT.

In this sample, this clone turned up many times. The gene calls are TRBV5-4 and TRBJ2-7; perhaps D is TRBD1 or TRBD2 (5 bases each). The CDR3 spans 14 residues. Germline lookup yields CDR1 SGHNT and CDR2 YYREEE (reference sequence). V lost 0 bases to trimming and J lost 2 bases, with 9 bases between them. The CDR3 reads CASSLAGAAYEQYF. The CDR3 nucleotides read TGTGCCAGCAGCTTGGCCGGGGCCGCCTACGAGCAGTACTTC.

In this sample, this clone turned up a few times. Distinct nucleotide sequences in the sample also encode this CDR3. This chain links TRBV27 with TRBJ1-1; maybe TRBD1 (5 bases). The CDR3 has 12 residues. The ends were cut back, 3 bases at V and 11 bases at J, with 13 bases in the middle. Germline V CDR1 and CDR2: MNHEY, SMNVEV (reference sequence). CDR3: CASSFRGGEAFF. The CDR3 nucleotides read TGTGCCAGCAGTTTCCGGGGGGGTGAGGCTTTCTTT.

In its sample, this clone was seen many times. This may be a read error: a much more frequent sequence differs by one nucleotide. As the CDR3 is not closed by the conserved phenylalanine or tryptophan, this likely results from a read error. The same CDR3 can be traced to other DNA sequences in this sample. The chain couples TRBV27 to TRBJ2-1, with TRBD2 matching over 8 bases. The junction had 9 bases not matched to a gene; V was cut back by 10 bases and J by 7 bases. The CDR3 contains 13 residues. Germline V CDR1 and CDR2: MNHEY, SMNVEV (reference sequence). The CDR3 sequence: CATPLAGRNEQFS. CDR3 in DNA: TGTGCCACCCCGCTAGCGGGCAGGAATGAGCAGTTCTCC.